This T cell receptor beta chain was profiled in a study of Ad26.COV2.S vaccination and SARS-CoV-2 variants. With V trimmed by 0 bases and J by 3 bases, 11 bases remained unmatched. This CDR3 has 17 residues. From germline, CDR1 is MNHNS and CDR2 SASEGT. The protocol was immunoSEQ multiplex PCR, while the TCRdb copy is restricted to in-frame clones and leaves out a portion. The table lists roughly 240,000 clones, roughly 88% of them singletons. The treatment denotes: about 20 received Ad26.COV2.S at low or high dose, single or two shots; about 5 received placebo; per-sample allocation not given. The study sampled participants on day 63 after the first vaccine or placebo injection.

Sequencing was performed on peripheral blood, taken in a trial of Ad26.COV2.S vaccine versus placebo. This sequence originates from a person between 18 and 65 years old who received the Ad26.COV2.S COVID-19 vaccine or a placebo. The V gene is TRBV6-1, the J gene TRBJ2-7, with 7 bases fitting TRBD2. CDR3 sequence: CASSEAGPLAVIYEQYF. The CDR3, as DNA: TGTGCCAGCAGTGAAGCGGGGCCCCTAGCGGTTATCTACGAGCAGTACTTC.